One and the same sample provided the 4 T cell receptor beta chains below, sequenced in a study of blood T cell repertoires in COVID-19. TCRdb's copy holds only in-frame clones and misses some; the assay was immunoSEQ multiplex PCR. Of fewer than 250,000 clones in the sample, about 85% were seen once. The sequencing input was PBMCs or T cells enriched from blood (not recorded which). All receptors come from a man aged 25-45 years who had recovered from COVID-19.

This chain connects TRBV6-5 to TRBJ2-3, with 9 bases matching TRBD2. The trim removed 8 bases at V and 4 bases at J, leaving 10 bases unmatched. The CDR3 runs to 15 residues. Germline values: CDR1 MNHEY, CDR2 SVGAGI. This CDR3 reads CASSGLAGGPDTQYF. The CDR3 DNA follows: TGTGCCAGCTCCGGTCTTGCGGGGGGGCCAGATACGCAGTATTTT.

The chain joins TRBV6-5 to TRBJ1-5; 9 bases are a match to TRBD1. Trimming at V came to 5 bases and at J to 7 bases, leaving 3 bases not matched to a gene. Germline CDR1 reads MNHEY; CDR2 reads SVGAGI. The length of the CDR3 is 13 residues. The DNA of the CDR3 is TGTGCCAGCAGTCCAACAGGGGGCCAGCCCCAGCATTTT. Amino acids: CASSPTGGQPQHF.

The chain is built from TRBV19 and TRBJ1-3, with 8 bases fitting TRBD1. Germline V gives CDR1 LNHDA, CDR2 SQIVND (reference sequence). The CDR3 length is 17 residues. Trimming removed 3 bases from V and 0 bases from J; junction bases left unmatched: 7. CDR3 in DNA: TGTGCCAGTAGTATTGGGGACAGGCCGCCCTCTGGAAACACCATATATTTT. It encodes CASSIGDRPPSGNTIYF.

The genes are TRBV11-2 and TRBJ2-7; weak D call: TRBD2 (6 bases). The CDR3 contains 15 residues. From germline, CDR1 is SGHAT and CDR2 FQNNGV. Trimming cost V 0 bases and J 1 base, with 10 bases left between them. Here the CDR3 reads CASSLELGGSYEQYF. CDR3 in DNA: TGTGCCAGCAGCTTAGAACTGGGGGGATCCTACGAGCAGTACTTC.